This TCR beta chain emerged from a study of cytomegalovirus exposure and HLA in healthy donors. Study-level background: For the approximately 430 genotyped donors, roughly 80% fell within the Caucasian-associated ancestry cluster. Study-wide results and caveats: Relative to equally common others, HLA-associated TCR beta chains showed greater clonal expansion in a later analysis.

With 60 Vbeta and 13 Jbeta primers, the PCR was carried out. Generated by immunoSEQ multiplex PCR, the TCRdb table keeps only in-frame clones and is missing some. The sample carries about 220,000 clones, 76% recorded once. About this clone itself: No antigen is known for it.

Germline V gene lookup returns CDR1 GTSNPN and CDR2 SVGIG (reference sequence). J lost 4 bases, V lost 1 base, and 4 bases had no gene match. The CDR3 runs 13 residues. The source is a man between 18 and 29 years old in good health and CMV-seronegative. The chain carries TRBV30 and TRBJ2-7; TRBD2 aligns across 7 bases. The sample taken for sequencing was PBMCs. As DNA, the CDR3 is TGTGCCTGGAGTGGAGCGGGACTTTACGAGCAGTACTTC. This gives the protein CAWSGAGLYEQYF.